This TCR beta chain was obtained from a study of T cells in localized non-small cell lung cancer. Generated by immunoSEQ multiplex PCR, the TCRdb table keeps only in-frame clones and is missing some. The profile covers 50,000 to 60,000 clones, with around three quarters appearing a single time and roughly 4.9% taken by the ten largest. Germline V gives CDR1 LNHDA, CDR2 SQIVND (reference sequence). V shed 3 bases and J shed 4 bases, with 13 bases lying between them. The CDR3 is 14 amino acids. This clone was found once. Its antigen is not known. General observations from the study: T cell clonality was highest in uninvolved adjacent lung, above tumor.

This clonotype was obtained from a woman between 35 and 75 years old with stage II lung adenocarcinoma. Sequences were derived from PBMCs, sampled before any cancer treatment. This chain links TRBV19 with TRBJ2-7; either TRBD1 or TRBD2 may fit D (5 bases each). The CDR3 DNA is TGTGCCAGTAGTATGGGGACCGGTGATTACGAGCAGTACTTC. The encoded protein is CASSMGTGDYEQYF.